This entry describes one T cell receptor beta chain. As yet, its antigen is unknown. V lost 5 bases and J 7 bases, leaving 17 bases between the germline ends. CDR1 SEHNR and CDR2 FQNEAQ come from the germline V gene (reference sequence). The CDR3 sequence is 14 residues long. TCRdb called the 5' RACE reads again in MiXCR, with one record for every CDR3 protein. The sample lists about 300,000 distinct CDR3 sequences; about 20% were seen once. This record comes from a study of CD8 T cells in ankylosing spondylitis. General study points: Ankylosing spondylitis blood appeared to carry a characteristic TCR beta motif of 7 or 8 highly homologous variants.

Sequencing input: blood, either unsorted or a sorted T cell fraction (not recorded which). The rearrangement joins TRBV7-9 to TRBJ1-1, with a possible D match to TRBD1 (5 bases). The clonotype was recovered from a female donor with ankylosing spondylitis or in good health (not recorded which). The CDR3 DNA sequence: TGTGCCAGCAGCCCCCGACGGGGGTTAAGTGAAGCTTTCTTT. It yields the protein CASSPRRGLSEAFF.